The present T cell receptor beta chain was sequenced within a study of blood T cell repertoires in COVID-19. The V gene's germline CDR1 is SGHAT and CDR2 FQNNGV. The V end lost 5 bases, the J end lost 5 bases, and 19 bases lay between the germline ends. The CDR3 extends over 16 amino acids. Here immunoSEQ multiplex PCR was the method, and the copy in TCRdb shows in-frame clones only, minus some. The sample includes about 170,000 clones, about 88% of them seen just once. V is TRBV11-2 and J is TRBJ2-4, with a tentative D call TRBD2 (7 bases). The receptor was derived from a man aged 60-69 years with COVID-19, enrolled during active disease. Sample: peripheral blood. CDR3 amino acids: CASSPGRGGWENIQYF. The CDR3 DNA sequence: TGTGCCAGCAGCCCGGGGAGGGGGGGCTGGGAAAACATTCAGTACTTC. Full variable domain (rest looked up from reference TRBV11-2 and TRBJ2-4): EAGVAQSPRYKIIEKRQSVAFWCNPISGHATLYWYQQILGQGPKLLIQFQNNGVVDDSQLPKDRFSAERLKGVDSTLKIQPAKLEDSAVYLCASSPGRGGWENIQYFGAGTRLSVL.